This T cell receptor (beta chain) originates from a study of blood T cell repertoires in COVID-19. For the study at large: Sources were T cells, B-cell-depleted T cells, or PBMCs; the material itself was cDNA or gDNA.

Germline loops: CDR1 SQVTM, CDR2 ANQGSEA. The length of the CDR3 is 12 residues. Trimming at V came to 4 bases and at J to 6 bases, leaving 6 bases not matched to a gene. Measured with immunoSEQ multiplex PCR; TCRdb has only the in-frame clones, and not every one. The repertoire holds 220,000 or so clones, with around 88% as singletons. The sequence derives from a woman aged 45-59 years who had recovered from COVID-19. The genes are TRBV29-1 and TRBJ2-7; the match to TRBD1 covers 7 bases. Sequenced sample: PBMCs or T cells enriched from blood (not recorded which). Written as DNA, the CDR3 is TGCAGCGTTGGAAGGGACAGAAGCGAGCAGTACTTC. Translating gives CSVGRDRSEQYF.